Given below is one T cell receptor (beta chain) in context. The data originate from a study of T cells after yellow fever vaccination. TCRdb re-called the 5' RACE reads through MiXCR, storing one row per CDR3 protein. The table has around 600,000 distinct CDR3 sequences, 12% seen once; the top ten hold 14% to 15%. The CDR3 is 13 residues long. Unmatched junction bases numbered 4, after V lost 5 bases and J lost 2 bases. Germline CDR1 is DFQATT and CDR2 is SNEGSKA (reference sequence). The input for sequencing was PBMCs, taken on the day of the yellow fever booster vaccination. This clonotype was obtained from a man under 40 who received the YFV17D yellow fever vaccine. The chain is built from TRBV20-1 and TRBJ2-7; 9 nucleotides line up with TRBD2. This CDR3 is CSAFLAGTYEQYF. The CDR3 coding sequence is TGCAGTGCTTTCCTAGCGGGGACCTACGAGCAGTACTTC.